These 22 T cell receptor beta chains were all obtained from the same sample, sequenced in a study of beta chain features in type 1 diabetes. The study reverse transcribed the entire isolated RNA, so it sequenced expressed TCRB transcripts. Here immunoSEQ multiplex PCR was the method, and the copy in TCRdb shows in-frame clones only, minus some. Altogether over 150,000 clones are present, less than 9.5% being singletons, with the ten largest covering 0.55% to 0.75%. The specimen was central memory CD4+ T cells from blood. Receptors were obtained from a man between 18 and 35 years old in good health.

This clone has just a few counts. This sequence joins TRBV5-1 and TRBJ1-1; the D gene is possibly TRBD1 (6 bases). Trimming pared 0 bases from V and 5 bases from J, leaving 14 bases between. The V gene's germline CDR1 is SGHRS and CDR2 YFSETQ. The CDR3 has 15 amino acids. In DNA, the CDR3 is TGCGCCAGCAGCTTGGAAGCGGGAGGGGGGACTGAAGCTTTCTTT. This gives the protein CASSLEAGGGTEAFF.

The V gene is TRBV5-5, the J gene TRBJ1-2; 8 positions agree with TRBD1. The CDR3 sequence is 15 residues long. Per the germline V gene, CDR1 is SGHKS and CDR2 is YYEKEE (reference sequence). V was pared by 4 bases and J by 4 bases, with 9 bases of the junction left unmatched. The CDR3 reads CASSVPGQALYGYTF. The CDR3 nucleotides are TGTGCCAGCAGCGTTCCGGGACAGGCTCTCTATGGCTACACCTTC.

This clone was observed a few times. This rearrangement joins TRBV7-2 to TRBJ2-1, with 8 bases fitting TRBD1. The CDR3 extends over 14 amino acids. V shed 5 bases, J shed 5 bases, and the junction held 5 bases outside the gene matches. The germline gives CDR1 SGHTA, CDR2 FQGNSA. CDR3 amino acids: CASSIGQGDNEQFF. CDR3 DNA sequence: TGTGCCAGCAGCATAGGACAGGGCGACAATGAGCAGTTCTTC.

The J gene is TRBJ2-2, the V gene TRBV9; 14 bases are a match to TRBD2. Per germline, CDR1 SGDLS and CDR2 YYNGEE. The CDR3 runs to 16 residues. V lost 4 bases, J lost 7 bases, and 6 bases stayed unmatched. DNA of the CDR3: TGTGCCAGCAGCTACGGACTAGCGGGAGGTGGCGGGGAGCTGTTTTTT. It is translated as CASSYGLAGGGGELFF. The whole variable domain, remainder taken from reference TRBV9 and TRBJ2-2, is DSGVTQTPKHLITATGQRVTLRCSPRSGDLSVYWYQQSLDQGLQFLIQYYNGEERAKGNILERFSAQQFPDLHSELNLSSLELGDSALYFCASSYGLAGGGGELFFGEGSRLTVL.

V usage is TRBV6-1 and J usage is TRBJ2-1, with 15 bases matching TRBD2. With V trimmed by 7 bases and J by 10 bases, 8 bases remained unmatched. The CDR3 extends over 15 amino acids. CDR1 is MNHNS, CDR2 SASEGT, per germline. The CDR3 DNA sequence: TGTGCCAGCACCTCCGGGACTAGCGGGAGGCAAGAGCAGTTCTTC. Translation gives CASTSGTSGRQEQFF.

The sample holds a few counts of this clone. The chain combines TRBV7-2 with TRBJ2-1; 11 bases are shared with TRBD2. Germline CDR1 SGHTA, CDR2 FQGNSA. J gave up 9 bases and V 3 bases, and 7 bases lay outside the gene matches. The CDR3 contains 15 residues. The CDR3 loop reads CASSFTSGGLIEQFF. CDR3 nucleotides: TGTGCCAGCAGCTTTACTAGCGGGGGCCTTATTGAGCAGTTCTTC.

This chain joins TRBV5-5 and TRBJ2-3, with 8 nucleotides matching TRBD2. The CDR3 sequence is 18 residues long. V was clipped by 4 bases and J by 5 bases; unmatched bases: 18. Germline loops: CDR1 SGHKS, CDR2 YYEKEE (reference sequence). CDR3 residues: CASSPPGGGLATGDTQYF. CDR3 nucleotides: TGTGCCAGCAGCCCCCCCGGGGGGGGACTTGCAACAGGAGATACGCAGTATTTT.

The table lists this clone with many counts. The rearrangement joins TRBV20-1 to TRBJ1-2, with 7 positions matching TRBD1. The CDR3 length is 11 residues. Germline CDR1 DFQATT, CDR2 SNEGSKA (reference sequence). The junction had 6 bases not matched to a gene; V was cut back by 0 bases and J by 14 bases. This CDR3 reads CSARDGQVVTF. CDR3 DNA sequence: TGCAGTGCTAGAGACGGACAGGTGGTGACCTTC.

This clone showed up just once. The V call is TRBV7-8, the J call TRBJ2-7, with 12 bases that match TRBD1. The germline gives CDR1 SGHVS, CDR2 FQNEAQ. The CDR3 is 16 residues long. V lost 4 bases to trimming and J lost 4 bases; unmatched junction nucleotides: 8. CDR3 residues: CASSYTGTGGKYEQYF. DNA for the CDR3: TGTGCCAGCAGCTATACCGGGACAGGGGGCAAGTACGAGCAGTACTTC.

Written as DNA, the CDR3 is TGTGCCAGCAGTGTCACATCCTACGAGCAGTACTTC. It codes for CASSVTSYEQYF. The gene calls are TRBV2 and TRBJ2-7; D unresolved. The germline V gene has CDR1 SNHLY and CDR2 FYNNEI. This CDR3 region has 12 residues. The V and J ends lost 4 bases and 1 base respectively, with 5 bases between them.

This chain joins TRBV6-5 and TRBJ2-7; TRBD1 matches at 9 bases. Germline V gene lookup returns CDR1 MNHEY and CDR2 SVGAGI. Germline trimming cut 10 bases from V and 6 bases from J; bases unmatched to any gene: 10. The CDR3 consists of 13 residues. The CDR3 reads CATRQGESFEQYF. The CDR3 nucleotides read TGTGCCACCCGACAGGGGGAATCGTTCGAGCAGTACTTC.

This clone was seen at least ten times. The gene calls are TRBV6-4 and TRBJ2-2; D is possibly TRBD2 (5 bases). Germline CDR1 MRHNA, CDR2 SNTAGT. V lost 8 bases to trimming and J lost 0 bases, with 7 bases between them. This CDR3 region has 13 residues. The CDR3 coding sequence is TGTGCCAGCGGACTTACGAACACCGGGGAGCTGTTTTTT. Protein product: CASGLTNTGELFF.

This sequence joins TRBV6-4 and TRBJ1-2, with a weak D call TRBD1 (5 bases). V was clipped by 4 bases and J by 0 bases, with 9 bases between them. The CDR3 covers 14 residues. Germline CDR1 and CDR2: MRHNA and SNTAGT. The CDR3 sequence is CASSGQSSNYGYTF. The DNA for the CDR3 is TGTGCCAGCAGTGGACAGAGTTCTAACTATGGCTACACCTTC.

This chain connects TRBV30 to TRBJ2-1; tentatively, D is TRBD1 (5 bases). Germline values: CDR1 GTSNPN, CDR2 SVGIG (reference sequence). V was pared by 0 bases and J by 2 bases, with 11 bases between. This CDR3 is 15 amino acids long. The CDR3 protein is CAWSVNWGAYNEQFF. The CDR3 DNA is TGTGCCTGGAGTGTAAACTGGGGCGCCTACAATGAGCAGTTCTTC.

The rearrangement joins TRBV10-3 to TRBJ2-1, with 10 bases identical to TRBD2. Germline-derived CDR1 and CDR2 are ENHRY and SYGVKD. This CDR3 spans 16 amino acids. V was clipped by 3 bases and J by 3 bases; unmatched bases: 5. The CDR3 spells CAISDPTSGDYNEQFF. The CDR3 bases are TGTGCCATCAGTGACCCAACTAGCGGGGACTACAATGAGCAGTTCTTC.

The table lists this clone with a few counts. The rearrangement uses TRBV6-5 and TRBJ2-5; 8 bases are a match to TRBD1. Looked up from germline, CDR1 is MNHEY and CDR2 is SVGAGI. The V segment lost 5 bases and the J segment 5 bases; nucleotides outside the gene matches: 4. The CDR3 has 13 residues. CDR3 bases: TGTGCCAGCAGTACCGGACAGGGTGAGACCCAGTACTTC. This encodes CASSTGQGETQYF.

This clone was recorded a few times. The chain recombines TRBV6-1 with TRBJ2-1, with 13 bases identical to TRBD2. This CDR3 contains 14 residues. The V gene's germline CDR1 is MNHNS and CDR2 SASEGT. V lost 4 bases and J lost 10; bases outside the gene matches: 4. CDR3 coding DNA: TGTGCCAGCAGTGGGACTAGCGGGAGACGGGAGCAGTTCTTC. As protein: CASSGTSGRREQFF.

This clone came up many times. The chain combines TRBV7-3 with TRBJ2-1; D not resolved. CDR3 size: 11 residues. The V gene's germline CDR1 is SGHTA and CDR2 FQGTGA. V was shortened by 5 bases and J by 7 bases, with 6 bases between the two germline ends. The CDR3 nucleotides read TGTGCCAGCAGCCCCGGGAATGAGCAGTTCTTC. Its translation: CASSPGNEQFF. The variable domain in full, completed from reference TRBV7-3 and TRBJ2-1, reads GAGVSQTPSNKVTEKGKYVELRCDPISGHTALYWYRQSLGQGPEFLIYFQGTGAADDSGLPNDRFFAVRPEGSVSTLKIQRTERGDSAVYLCASSPGNEQFFGPGTRLTVL.

The V gene is TRBV9, the J gene TRBJ1-2, with 8 nucleotides matching TRBD1. CDR1 is SGDLS and CDR2 is YYNGEE in the germline V gene. CDR3 length: 14 amino acids. With V trimmed by 0 bases and J by 8 bases, 6 bases remained unmatched. The DNA of the CDR3 is TGTGCCAGCAGCGTAGGTACAGGGGGTGGCGGCTACACCTTC. Translation: CASSVGTGGGGYTF.

This clone was found many times. This chain links TRBV6-4 with TRBJ2-3, with 9 bases that match TRBD2. The ends lost 3 bases at V and 2 bases at J; junction bases unmatched: 6. The CDR3 is made up of 16 amino acids. From germline, CDR1 is MRHNA and CDR2 SNTAGT. DNA of the CDR3: TGTGCCAGCAGTGAATCTAGCGGGGCCCACACAGATACGCAGTATTTT. This sequence encodes CASSESSGAHTDTQYF.

The rearrangement joins TRBV5-1 to TRBJ2-3; TRBD1 is a possible D gene (7 bases). The germline V and J ends were trimmed by 2 bases and 0 bases, with 16 bases remaining between them. From germline, CDR1 is SGHRS and CDR2 YFSETQ. The CDR3 has 17 amino acids. CDR3 amino acids: CASSFLPPGGSTDTQYF. CDR3 DNA: TGCGCCAGCAGCTTCCTCCCCCCAGGGGGGAGCACAGATACGCAGTATTTT.

This clone showed up just a few times. V and J are TRBV18 and TRBJ2-1; D is perhaps TRBD2 (6 bases). This CDR3 contains 13 residues. Germline V CDR1 and CDR2: KGHSH, LQKENI. V shed 5 bases and J shed 3 bases, with 8 bases lying between them. The CDR3 is CASSSGLYNEQFF. CDR3 bases: TGTGCCAGCTCATCGGGACTCTACAATGAGCAGTTCTTC.